This entry features one T cell receptor beta chain sequence. Its antigen is currently unknown. Germline V lookup: CDR1 DFQATT, CDR2 SNEGSKA (reference sequence). With 3 bases clipped from V and 5 bases from J, the junction kept 6 bases outside the gene matches. This CDR3 spans 13 amino acids. The data belong to a study of T-cell reconstitution after alpha-beta-depleted transplantation in children. Study outcomes and limitations: Newly generated T cells supplied most T-cell counts and diversity one year post-transplant. At around two months after transplant, the alpha-beta T cells were reportedly derived from several hundred expanded clones that came from non-depleted graft cells. Diversity of TCRbeta at day 60 was high in some patients, arising from surviving recipient T cells and thymic progenitors.

TCRbeta library preparation incorporated unique molecular identifiers. Each CDR3 protein is one row after TCRdb ran MiXCR on the PCR reads. The data contain 200,000 to 300,000 distinct CDR3 sequences, more than 20% of them singletons. The sequencing used PBMCs, collected before TCRalphabeta/CD19-depleted stem cell transplant. This chain joins TRBV20-1 and TRBJ2-7, with 8 bases identical to TRBD1. The TCR sequence derives from a girl aged 2 to 9 with Fanconi anemia, due to receive a stem cell transplant. CDR3 loop: CSASQDRVHEQYF. DNA of the CDR3: TGCAGTGCTAGCCAGGACAGGGTCCACGAGCAGTACTTC.